This T cell receptor (beta chain) is from a study of OX40 agonist ivuxolimab in advanced cancers. The overall study: Recorded diagnoses for dose-escalation patients were hepatocellular carcinoma, melanoma, renal cell or head and neck cancer. Whole-study results and caveats: Clonal expansion was seen in CD4+ and CD8+ blood T cells by week 6 at 0.1 to 3.0 mg/kg.

No patient had autoimmune disease or received systemic immunosuppression. Remarks on this clone: What it binds is unknown. At one of its ends the junction is not consistent with the germline gene, which may arise from a read error.

Some clones are missing from TCRdb's copy, which holds only in-frame ones; the method was immunoSEQ multiplex PCR. This sample carries 50,000 or so clones, 85% of them seen once, and the ten largest clones take 4% to 6%. Source: CD4+ or CD8+ T cells sorted from blood, taken in a trial of the OX40 agonist ivuxolimab. The sequence was obtained from an adult with an advanced solid tumor such as melanoma, head and neck, liver or kidney cancer.

As DNA, the CDR3 is TGTGCCCGCAGCTTAGGTGTCGGGGACTCTCTAAGGGTTTTCGAGCAGTACTTC. Protein sequence: CARSLGVGDSLRVFEQYF. The J gene is TRBJ2-7, the V gene TRBV7-9; possibly TRBD2 for D (6 bases). This CDR3 is 18 amino acids long. The V gene's germline CDR1 is SEHNR and CDR2 FQNEAQ (reference sequence).